The sequence of this T cell receptor beta chain was determined in a study of T cell responses to AZD1222 COVID-19 vaccine. The study's findings and limits: The CD4 TCRs associated with vaccination extended across spike and predominated at 160-218 and 743-854. Unmutated variant regions are reportedly targeted by nearly half of spike-specific TCRs. Repertoires in all cases were sampled only once the peak T cell response had passed. White British donors predominated, females outnumbered males, and clonal diversity was possibly underestimated.

With regard to this clone: Its antigen is unidentified.

TCRdb's copy holds only in-frame clones and misses some; the assay was immunoSEQ multiplex PCR. The sample carries about 110,000 clones, about nine tenths recorded once. Germline CDR1 DFQATT, CDR2 SNEGSKA (reference sequence). This CDR3 is 9 amino acids long. V lost 6 bases and J 11 bases, leaving 5 bases between the germline ends. The rearrangement uses TRBV20-1 and TRBJ1-6; the D is unclear. The origin of this receptor is an adult in good health. Source: peripheral blood, taken on day 0 of MenACWY control vaccination. The CDR3 is CSAETPLHF. The CDR3, as DNA: TGCAGTGCCGAGACACCCCTCCACTTT.